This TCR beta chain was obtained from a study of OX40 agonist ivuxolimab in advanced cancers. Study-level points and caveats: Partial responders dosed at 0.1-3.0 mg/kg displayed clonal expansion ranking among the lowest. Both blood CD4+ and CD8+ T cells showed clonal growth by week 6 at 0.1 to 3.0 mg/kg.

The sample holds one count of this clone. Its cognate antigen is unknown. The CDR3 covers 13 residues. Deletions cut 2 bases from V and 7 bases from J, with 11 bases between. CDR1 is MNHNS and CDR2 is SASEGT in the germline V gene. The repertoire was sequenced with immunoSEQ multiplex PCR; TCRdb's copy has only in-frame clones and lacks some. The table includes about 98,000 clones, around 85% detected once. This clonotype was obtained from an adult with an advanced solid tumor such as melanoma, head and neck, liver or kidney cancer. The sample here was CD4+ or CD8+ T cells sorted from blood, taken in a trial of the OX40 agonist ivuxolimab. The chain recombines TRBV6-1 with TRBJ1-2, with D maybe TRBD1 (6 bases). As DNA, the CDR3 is TGTGCCAGCAGTGAAAATAGGGGGATTGGCTACACCTTC. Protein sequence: CASSENRGIGYTF.